The entry that follows covers one T cell receptor beta chain sequence. Its antigen is currently not known. No quality values exist for individual bases; no much larger clone is one base distant. The CDR3 covers 14 residues, taking in both the cysteine and the phenylalanine. The sequence is cut down to CDR3 DNA, 42 bases in frame from base 1. Deletion took 0 bases off V and 5 bases off J, with a span of 11 bases between the germline ends. From the germline V gene, CDR1 is MGHRA and CDR2 is YSYEKL. This record belongs to a study of blood T cell repertoires in COVID-19 (dated by TCRdb to 2018 to 2020). As for the study more broadly: Samples from collaborators originated in the United States, Italy and Spain and spanned both the acute and convalescent phases of COVID-19. The prospective study material was composed of cDNA or gDNA derived from T cells, B-cell-depleted T cells, or PBMCs. The dataset comprised deeply sampled blood TCRbeta repertoires from subjects exposed to, actively infected with, or recovered from COVID-19. The repertoires were released in a freely available public database intended as a resource for research on the immune response to SARS-CoV-2. The samples were drawn from two sources: the first 160 participants of the ongoing ImmuneRACE study, and about 1,300 subjects contributed by 6 global collaborators. A de-identified subject ID, COVID-19 status, age in years and sex were almost always included in the sample metadata. Where available, HLA class I and class II types were obtained from metadata supplied by the sample provider rather than from assay-based typing.

The research as a whole found: Clinical and demographic metadata were provided uncurated, with the amount varying by source and participant.

The immunoSEQ Assay, a bias-controlled multiplex PCR, was used to amplify TCRbeta CDR3 regions from genomic DNA. Processing in the source paper ran as follows. Nucleated cell counts per sample were estimated from amplification of reference gene primers within the assay. To quantify the absolute abundance of each unique TCRbeta CDR3 rearrangement, sequence reads were collapsed and filtered. For each sample, productive Simpson clonality was calculated as the square root of Simpson's diversity index over productive rearrangements. The source is immuneACCESS, and TCRdb retained only in-frame sequences with V and J called. Part of the clones is not carried over; for the studies checked, unresolved V genes explain less than half of this, and the remainder is unexplained. V and J calls and clone size are copied from that table; D and trimming were computed from the DNA. Counted in this sample were some 170,000 clones; more than 60% of them appeared once. The leading ten clones occupy about 7.8% of the sample.

Each collaborating institution followed its own protocols to collect whole blood in K2EDTA tubes. For TCRbeta analysis, collaborators shipped samples as frozen whole blood, isolated PBMCs, or DNA extracted from either of those sample types. The clonotype comes from a man between 60 and 75 years old with acute or convalescent COVID-19. The chain links TRBV4-1 with TRBJ2-7; D gene: possibly TRBD2, on 6 matching bases. Sequencing was carried out using peripheral blood. DNA sequence: TGCGCCAGCAGCCAAGAGGCCAGGGAGGACGAGCAGTACTTC. Translated, this is CASSQEAREDEQYF.